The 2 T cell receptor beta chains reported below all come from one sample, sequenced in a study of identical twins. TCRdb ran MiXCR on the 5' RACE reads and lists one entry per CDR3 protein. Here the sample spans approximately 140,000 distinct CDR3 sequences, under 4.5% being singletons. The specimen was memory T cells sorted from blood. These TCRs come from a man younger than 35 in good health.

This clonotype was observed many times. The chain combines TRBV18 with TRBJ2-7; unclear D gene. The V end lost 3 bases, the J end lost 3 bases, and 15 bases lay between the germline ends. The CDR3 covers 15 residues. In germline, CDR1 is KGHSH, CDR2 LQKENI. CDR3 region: CASSPQGIRYYEQYF. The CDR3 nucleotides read TGTGCCAGCTCACCTCAAGGGATCCGTTACTACGAGCAGTACTTC.

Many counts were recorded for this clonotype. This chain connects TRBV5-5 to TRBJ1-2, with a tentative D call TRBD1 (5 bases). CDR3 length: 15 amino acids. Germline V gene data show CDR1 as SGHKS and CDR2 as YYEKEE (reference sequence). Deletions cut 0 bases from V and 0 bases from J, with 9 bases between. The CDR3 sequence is CASSLAGGSNYGYTF. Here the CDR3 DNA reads TGTGCCAGCAGCTTGGCGGGGGGATCTAACTATGGCTACACCTTC.